This is a list of T cell receptor beta chains from one sample in a study of blood T cell repertoires in COVID-19. The method was immunoSEQ multiplex PCR; TCRdb's version includes in-frame clones alone and lacks a portion of them. Among approximately 46,000 clones listed, around 83% were seen once. The sequenced sample consisted of peripheral blood. The source of these receptors is a human donor in a cohort sampled during active COVID-19. Both conserved end residues are part of each CDR3. The D gene is left open where the match is weak. Rows may omit the clone size; those that give it use once, few, many or a size class.

>-|TRBJ2-4|-|TRBV30
CAWTSGVGNIQYF
TGTGCCTGGACATCGGGAGTCGGAAACATTCAGTACTTC
>TRBD1|TRBJ2-7|-|TRBV18
CASSPQTGGTYEQYF
TGTGCCAGCTCACCTCAGACAGGGGGCACCTACGAGCAGTACTTC
>TRBD1|TRBJ1-5|-|TRBV24-1
CATSDSGTGPRPQHF
TGTGCCACCAGTGATTCCGGGACAGGGCCTCGGCCCCAGCATTTT
>TRBD1|TRBJ2-5|-|TRBV30
CAWSTGVHETQYF
TGTGCCTGGAGTACAGGGGTGCACGAGACCCAGTACTTC
>-|TRBJ2-5|-|TRBV7-7
CASSLDFGGRETQYF
TGTGCTAGCAGCTTAGATTTCGGGGGGCGGGAGACCCAGTACTTC
>TRBD1|TRBJ1-2|-|TRBV19
CASSIRRQGVSLVGGYTF
TGTGCCAGTAGTATAAGAAGGCAGGGGGTATCGTTAGTTGGTGGCTACACCTTC
>TRBD2|TRBJ2-7|few|TRBV7-2
CASSGTSGRSYEQYF
TGTGCCAGCAGCGGAACTAGCGGGAGATCCTACGAGCAGTACTTC
>TRBD2|TRBJ2-2|-|TRBV6-2/TRBV6-3
CASSYRTGLPNTGELFF
TGTGCCAGCAGTTACCGGACGGGACTACCGAACACCGGGGAGCTGTTTTTT
>-|TRBJ2-7|-|TRBV6-1
CASRKDSPRQYF
TGTGCCAGCAGAAAGGACAGCCCTAGGCAGTACTTC
>-|TRBJ1-1|-|TRBV30
CAYRWNTEAFF
TGTGCCTATCGGTGGAACACTGAAGCTTTCTTT
>-|TRBJ2-2|once|TRBV7-3
CASSLRAGITGELFF
TGTGCCAGCAGCTTAAGGGCAGGGATCACCGGGGAGCTGTTTTTT
>TRBD2|TRBJ2-1|-|TRBV11-2
CASSLGPAGVNEQFF
TGTGCCAGCAGCTTAGGGCCAGCGGGAGTCAATGAGCAGTTCTTC
>-|TRBJ1-5|-|TRBV10-3
CAISESRGADSNQPQHF
TGTGCCATCAGTGAGTCCCGGGGAGCCGATAGCAATCAGCCCCAGCATTTT
>TRBD1|TRBJ1-1|-|TRBV30
CAWRVQGQGTEAFF
TGTGCCTGGAGGGTACAAGGACAGGGGACTGAAGCTTTCTTT
>TRBD1|TRBJ2-7|-|TRBV4-3
CASSQDATGDWDEQYF
TGCGCCAGCAGCCAAGACGCGACAGGGGATTGGGACGAGCAGTACTTC
>-|TRBJ2-1|-|TRBV19
CASIGGSKNNEQFF
TGTGCCAGTATTGGAGGGAGTAAGAACAATGAGCAGTTCTTC
>-|TRBJ2-5|-|TRBV19
CASPTPDIFQETQYF
TGTGCCAGCCCTACCCCGGACATTTTTCAAGAGACCCAGTACTTC
>-|TRBJ2-7|-|TRBV28
CASSRRDRSVSYEQYF
TGTGCCAGCAGTCGAAGAGACAGGTCCGTTTCCTACGAGCAGTACTTC
>TRBD1|TRBJ2-7|-|TRBV5-6
CASSLPGQGYEQYF
TGTGCCAGCAGCCTGCCGGGACAGGGCTACGAGCAGTACTTC
>TRBD1|TRBJ1-1|-|TRBV7-2
CASSYRGNTEAFF
TGTGCCAGCAGCTACAGGGGTAACACTGAAGCTTTCTTT
>-|TRBJ2-7|-|TRBV3-1/TRBV3-2
CASSRDSSSYEQYF
TGTGCCAGCAGCCGGGACTCAAGCTCCTACGAGCAGTACTTC
>-|TRBJ2-5|-|TRBV24-1
CATSRPGQETQYF
TGTGCCACCAGCCGGCCGGGGCAAGAGACCCAGTACTTC
>TRBD2|TRBJ2-7|-|TRBV6-5
CASSYGTSGSYEQYF
TGTGCCAGCAGTTACGGGACTAGCGGGAGTTACGAGCAGTACTTC
>-|TRBJ1-5|once|TRBV7-2
CASSGQNQPQHF
TGTGCCAGCAGCGGGCAGAATCAGCCCCAGCATTTT
>TRBD1|TRBJ2-7|-|TRBV5-4
CASSLKTGGHEQYF
TGTGCCAGCAGCTTGAAGACAGGGGGCCACGAGCAGTACTTC
>TRBD2|TRBJ2-1|-|TRBV9
CASSLGPSGPHNEQFF
TGTGCCAGCAGCCTGGGCCCTAGCGGGCCTCACAATGAGCAGTTCTTC
>-|TRBJ2-2|once|TRBV27
CASSFQNTGELFF
TGTGCCAGCAGTTTTCAGAACACCGGGGAGCTGTTTTTT
>-|TRBJ1-1|few|TRBV9
CASSVSPFNTEAFF
TGTGCCAGCAGCGTAAGCCCCTTTAACACTGAAGCTTTCTTT
>-|TRBJ2-1|-|TRBV14
CASSKAWSHEQFF
TGTGCCAGCAGCAAGGCCTGGAGTCATGAGCAGTTCTTC
>-|TRBJ2-7|-|TRBV14
CASSQDGLFFSGYEQYF
TGTGCCAGCAGCCAAGATGGACTTTTTTTCTCGGGCTACGAGCAGTACTTC
>TRBD2|TRBJ2-5|-|TRBV6-5
CALRAGDGETQYF
TGTGCCCTACGGGCGGGAGACGGGGAGACCCAGTACTTC
>-|TRBJ2-1|once|TRBV7-6
CASSLGGGTDEQFF
TGTGCCAGCAGCTTAGGGGGCGGGACTGATGAGCAGTTCTTC
>TRBD1|TRBJ1-1|once|TRBV6-2/TRBV6-3
CASSYDRGPLNTEAFF
TGTGCCAGCAGTTATGACAGGGGGCCCTTGAACACTGAAGCTTTCTTT
>-|TRBJ2-1|-|TRBV7-2
CASSLVGSGVYNEQFF
TGTGCCAGCAGCTTAGTCGGGTCGGGAGTGTACAATGAGCAGTTCTTC
>TRBD1|TRBJ2-1|-|TRBV4-3
CASSQGQGAYNEQFF
TGCGCCAGCAGCCAGGGACAGGGAGCCTACAATGAGCAGTTCTTC
>TRBD1|TRBJ2-7|-|TRBV29-1
CSVEQGASYEQYF
TGCAGCGTTGAACAGGGGGCGTCCTACGAGCAGTACTTC
>-|TRBJ2-7|-|TRBV6-2/TRBV6-3
CASSYSSGDPYEQYF
TGTGCCAGCAGTTACTCTTCAGGGGATCCCTACGAGCAGTACTTC